This TCR beta chain was observed in a study of blood T cells in healthy people across ages (dated by TCRdb to about 2015). Notes on the research overall: In model experiments, roughly one uniquely barcoded TCR beta cDNA molecule per two T cells was captured by template switching. Using deep sequencing normalized with unique cDNA molecular identifiers, the study measured how TCR beta repertoire diversity changes with age. Donors were grouped into four age groups: young (average about 15 years), middle-aged (39), aged (around 62) and long-lived (over 80). Using the same blood draw, the study looked at two additional independent replicas of 1 million unique cDNA reads for two donors, one aged 18 to 30 and the other aged 80 or older. To avoid experimental bias, donors of different ages were distributed randomly across sequencing lanes.

This clonotype was recorded a few times. Its antigen remains unidentified. The record has no base qualities; no much larger clone is one base away. The method behind the library was 5' RACE. The run used an Illumina HiSeq 2500. A second about 6 to 11 cycle PCR used a sample-barcoded 5' primer and a J-beta primer mix. A unique molecular identifier was introduced onto each TCR beta cDNA molecule by a template-switch 5' adaptor carrying 12 random nucleotides. Each sample yielded at least 2.5 million CDR3-containing paired-end reads. First-strand cDNA was synthesized from all RNA with the Mint cDNA synthesis kit, primed by a TRBC-specific oligonucleotide. All cDNA was treated with uracil-DNA glycosylase and then went through a first 18-cycle PCR with the universal primers M1SS and BC2_uni_R. The authors' analysis ran thus. For normalization, 1 million high-quality reads were randomly selected from each sample, with every read carrying a distinct molecular identifier. Reads with shared molecular identifiers were discarded instead of being binned into consensus sequences. CDR3 identification, clonotype clustering and error correction used MiTCR with a Q25 quality threshold and the strictest error-elimination algorithm. Lower-bound total TCR beta diversity was estimated with a nonparametric unseen species model using Euler transformation. The raw public data were reprocessed by TCRdb itself: fastp quality trimming at Q25, MiXCR clonotype calling, in-frame beta chains only. Under each unique CDR3 protein, matching rows form one entry showing the most common genes and DNA. TCRdb, not the authors, supplied the V and J calls. The sample profile shows about 1.5 million distinct CDR3 sequences; approximately 40% of them were found once. The ten most abundant clones make up 6.5% to 10% of the sample.

Overall study results and their limits: Because donor CMV infection status was unknown, age-related changes in expanded clonotypes were potentially confounded. As age increased, observed TCR beta diversity per million T cells dropped in a roughly linear way, and a significant reduction was already evident by age 40. Bulk unsorted PBMC profiling prevented conclusive comparison of naive and antigen-experienced compartments. The long-lived group showed more naive CD4+ T cells, fewer expanded clones and increased TCR diversity than the aged group, suggesting age selection. Estimates of total diversity based on one million sequenced T cells were considered lower bounds and underestimates. The percentage of naive T cells measured by flow cytometry correlated strongly with observed TCR beta diversity.

Systemically healthy Caucasian individuals from Russia, roughly 40 in total and aged about 6 to 90 years, were included as donors. Around 10 milliliters of peripheral blood were drawn from each donor into EDTA-treated Vacutainer tubes. Ficoll-Paque density-gradient centrifugation was used to isolate PBMCs, with at least 6.5 million per sample. Trizol reagent was used to extract total RNA from the PBMCs, yielding at least 6 micrograms per sample. Naive CD45RAhigh/CD27high T cell percentages were measured by flow cytometry on a PBMC aliquot from every donor. The CDR3 contains 13 residues, cysteine and phenylalanine counted. The sequence is cut down to CDR3 DNA, 39 bases in frame from base 1. At the junction V is shortened by 8 bases and J by 15 bases, with 23 bases in between.

The receptor was derived from a woman under 30 in good health. The chain links TRBV12-3 or TRBV12-4 with TRBJ2-1, with a tentative D gene TRBD2 over 6 matching bases. Sequencing was done on a sample of blood. The CDR3 region reads CASHPGHGGKGFF. Here is the DNA: TGTGCCAGCCACCCAGGACACGGAGGGAAGGGGTTCTTC.